This T cell receptor (beta chain) is drawn from a study of blood T cell repertoires in COVID-19 (dated by TCRdb to 2019 to 2021). Notes on the research overall: Samples covering the acute and convalescent phases of COVID-19 were provided by collaborators in the United States, Italy and Spain. The prospective study material was composed of cDNA or gDNA derived from T cells, B-cell-depleted T cells, or PBMCs. Subjects who had been exposed to COVID-19, were actively infected with it, or had recovered from it provided the deeply sampled blood TCRbeta repertoires that made up the dataset. The repertoires were made available in a free public database intended to serve as a resource for research on the immune response to SARS-CoV-2. Samples came from the ongoing ImmuneRACE study (first 160 participants) plus 1,254 subjects from 6 global collaborators. Sample metadata almost always included a de-identified subject ID, COVID-19 status, age in years and sex. Where HLA class I and class II types were available, the types were taken from metadata supplied by the sample provider, not from assay-based typing. General conclusions and limits of the study: How much clinical and demographic metadata was included differed by source and by participant, and the metadata was provided uncurated.

TCRbeta CDR3 regions were amplified from genomic DNA using the immunoSEQ Assay, a bias-controlled multiplex PCR. Per the source publication's procedure: The number of nucleated cells in each sample was estimated from the amplification of reference gene primers within the assay. To quantify the absolute abundance of each unique TCRbeta CDR3 rearrangement, sequence reads were collapsed and filtered. Productive Simpson clonality was computed per sample as the square root of Simpson's diversity index over productive rearrangements. TCRdb limited this immuneACCESS table to in-frame rearrangements with V and J called. A share of clones is missing; checked studies link under half to unresolved V genes, and the rest is unexplained. V and J calls plus clone size are reproduced from that table; the DNA served to infer D and trimming. Present in this sample are 250,000 to 400,000 clones, over 75% of which were seen just once. Together, the top ten hold roughly 5.3% of the sample.

In the prospective study, participants were 18 to 89 years old, resided in under 30 geographic areas of the United States, and were enrolled through a virtual design. In the prospective study, participants were assigned to cohorts based on the clinical history participants reported in a screening survey and a study questionnaire. Recovered participants in ImmuneRACE Cohort 3 were defined by two consecutive negative NP/OP PCR tests, clearance by a healthcare professional, or resolution of symptoms. In the prospective study, mobile phlebotomists collected whole blood, serum and a nasopharyngeal or oropharyngeal swab from each participant. Prospective study participants could optionally give additional blood draws and questionnaires over a roughly 2-month period. Before DNA extraction, blood samples from the prospective study were shipped at room temperature or frozen. A remark on this clone: No cognate antigen has been identified for it. No quality values exist for individual bases; no much larger clone is one base distant.

The CDR3 contains 12 residues, cysteine and phenylalanine counted. CDR3 DNA only is kept here, 36 bases in frame from base 1. From a lookup of the germline V gene (reference sequence), CDR1 and CDR2 are SEHNR and FQNEAQ. V lost 3 bases and J lost 3 bases; the stretch between them is 3 bases long. The receptor's source is a woman aged 25 to 39 who had recovered from COVID-19. The specimen was PBMCs or T cells enriched from blood (not recorded which). The V and J segments used are TRBV7-9 and TRBJ1-5; no D gene can be assigned with confidence. The nucleotides read TGTGCCAGCAGCTTCATCAATCAGCCCCAGCATTTT. Its coded protein is CASSFINQPQHF.